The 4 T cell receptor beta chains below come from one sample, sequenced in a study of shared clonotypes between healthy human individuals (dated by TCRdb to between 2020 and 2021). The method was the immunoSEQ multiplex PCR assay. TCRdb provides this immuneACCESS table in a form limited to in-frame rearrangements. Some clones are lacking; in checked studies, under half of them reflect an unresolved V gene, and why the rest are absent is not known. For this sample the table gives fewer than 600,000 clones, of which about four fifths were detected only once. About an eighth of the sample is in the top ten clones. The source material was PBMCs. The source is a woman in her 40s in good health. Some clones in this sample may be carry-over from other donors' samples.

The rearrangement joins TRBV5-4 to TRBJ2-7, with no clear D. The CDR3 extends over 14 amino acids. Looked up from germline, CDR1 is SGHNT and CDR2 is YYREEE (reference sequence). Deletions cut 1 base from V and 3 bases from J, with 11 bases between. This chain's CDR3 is CASSLSGDRYEQYF. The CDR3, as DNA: TGTGCCAGCAGCTTGTCGGGCGATCGCTACGAGCAGTACTTC.

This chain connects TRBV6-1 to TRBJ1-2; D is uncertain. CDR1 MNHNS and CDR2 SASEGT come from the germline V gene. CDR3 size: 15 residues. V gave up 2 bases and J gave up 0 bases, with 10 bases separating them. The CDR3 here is CASSEIGEANYGYTF. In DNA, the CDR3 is TGTGCCAGCAGTGAAATTGGGGAAGCTAACTATGGCTACACCTTC.

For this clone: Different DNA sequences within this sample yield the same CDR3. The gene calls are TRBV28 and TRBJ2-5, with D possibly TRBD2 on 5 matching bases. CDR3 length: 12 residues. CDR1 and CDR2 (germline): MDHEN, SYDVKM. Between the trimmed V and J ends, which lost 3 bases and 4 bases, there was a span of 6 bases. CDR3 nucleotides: TGTGCCAGCAGTTTTGGGAGAGAGACCCAGTACTTC. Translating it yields CASSFGRETQYF.

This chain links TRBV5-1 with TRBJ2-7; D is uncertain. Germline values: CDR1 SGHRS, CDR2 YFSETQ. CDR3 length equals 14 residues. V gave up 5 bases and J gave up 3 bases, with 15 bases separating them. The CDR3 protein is CASRYKRALYEQYF. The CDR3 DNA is TGCGCCAGCAGATATAAACGGGCTCTCTACGAGCAGTACTTC.